A single sample gave rise to the 8 T cell receptor beta chains below, sequenced in a study of beta chain features in type 1 diabetes. Sequenced material consisted of expressed TCRB transcripts (all of the isolated RNA was reverse transcribed). Only in-frame clones appear in the TCRdb table, and some are missing; sequencing was by immunoSEQ multiplex PCR. The table lists around 160,000 clones, 48% of them singletons. The sequencing sample was made of Tregs from blood. The receptors stem from a young man in good health.

The CDR3 loop reads CASSPGSGRSGDTQYF. DNA for the CDR3: TGTGCCAGCAGTCCAGGAAGCGGGAGGTCGGGAGATACGCAGTATTTT. The rearrangement links TRBV27 to TRBJ2-3, with TRBD2 matching 9 bases. V lost 5 bases, J lost 5 bases, and 11 bases stayed unmatched. The CDR3 sequence is 16 residues long. Germline V gene data show CDR1 as MNHEY and CDR2 as SMNVEV (reference sequence).

In its sample, this clone was seen a few times. CDR3 nucleotide sequence: TGTGCCAGCAGCCATCGACAGGGGTCCTACACCTTC. Its translation is CASSHRQGSYTF. The chain joins TRBV5-4 to TRBJ1-2, with 8 bases lining up with TRBD1. The CDR3 totals 12 residues. From germline, CDR1 is SGHNT and CDR2 YYREEE (reference sequence). V trimming: 4 bases; J trimming: 10 bases; junction bases outside the gene matches: 6.

The chain has TRBV6-5 and TRBJ2-7, with D tentatively TRBD1 (6 bases). The CDR3 sequence is 12 residues long. The V gene's germline CDR1 is MNHEY and CDR2 SVGAGI. V was trimmed by 5 bases and J by 6 bases, leaving 11 bases between them. The CDR3: CASSHRGGEQYF. The CDR3 region has the DNA TGTGCCAGCAGTCACAGAGGGGGCGAGCAGTACTTC.

The chain couples TRBV6-1 to TRBJ2-7, with a possible D match to TRBD1 (6 bases). This CDR3 has 15 amino acids. Trimming stripped 2 bases from V and 3 bases from J, with 14 bases between. Germline values: CDR1 MNHNS, CDR2 SASEGT. The CDR3 coding sequence is TGTGCCAGCAGTGAATCATTCGGACAGCGCTACGAGCAGTACTTC. The encoded protein is CASSESFGQRYEQYF.

This clone turned up a few times. V gene TRBV7-6 combines with J gene TRBJ2-3; tentatively, D is TRBD2 (5 bases). From germline, CDR1 is SGHVS and CDR2 FNYEAQ. Trimming pared 1 base from V and 0 bases from J, leaving 11 bases between. The length of the CDR3 is 16 residues. CDR3: CASSLGASPSTDTQYF. The CDR3 DNA reads TGTGCCAGCAGCTTAGGGGCTAGCCCTAGCACAGATACGCAGTATTTT.

CDR3: CASSTGQASLNEQFF. The DNA for the CDR3 is TGTGCCAGTAGTACAGGACAGGCGTCATTGAATGAGCAGTTCTTC. The chain joins TRBV19 to TRBJ2-1, with 7 bases fitting TRBD1. The germline V gene has CDR1 LNHDA and CDR2 SQIVND (reference sequence). Trimming took 4 bases from V and 7 from J; bases not matched to a gene: 10. CDR3 length equals 15 residues.

The chain employs TRBV7-8 and TRBJ2-6, with D perhaps TRBD2 (5 bases). Trimming took off 5 bases at V and 0 bases at J, with 11 bases between the two ends. Germline V gene lookup returns CDR1 SGHVS and CDR2 FQNEAQ. This CDR3 has 16 amino acids. CDR3 coding DNA: TGTGCCAGCAGCAAGATGCTAGCCTCTGGGGCCAACGTCCTGACTTTC. Translation gives CASSKMLASGANVLTF.

The V gene is TRBV27, the J gene TRBJ1-1; TRBD1 aligns across 9 bases. The CDR3 runs 15 residues. With V trimmed by 1 base and J by 4 bases, 4 bases remained unmatched. Germline values: CDR1 MNHEY, CDR2 SMNVEV (reference sequence). The CDR3 protein is CASSLYRGRGTEAFF. In DNA form, the CDR3 reads TGTGCCAGCAGTTTATACAGGGGGCGGGGCACTGAAGCTTTCTTT.